The 12 T cell receptor beta chains reported below all come from one sample, sequenced in a study of cytomegalovirus exposure and HLA in healthy donors. The PCR employed 60 Vbeta primers together with 13 Jbeta primers. Sequencing used immunoSEQ multiplex PCR; TCRdb keeps in-frame clones, though not all of them. The table has around 140,000 clones, around two thirds seen once; the top ten hold over 1.5%. The sample consisted of PBMCs. These receptors were obtained from a male donor in good health and CMV-seronegative.

This clone was recorded once. The rearrangement uses TRBV5-6 and TRBJ1-2; D is ambiguous. Germline V gives CDR1 SGHDT, CDR2 YYEEEE. There are 17 residues in the CDR3. V was shortened by 2 bases and J by 0 bases, with 17 bases between the two germline ends. The CDR3 spells CASSFSDTRLANYGYTF. The CDR3 DNA follows: TGTGCCAGCAGCTTCTCTGACACTCGATTAGCTAACTATGGCTACACCTTC.

The chain employs TRBV7-2 and TRBJ2-7; 10 nucleotides align to TRBD2. This CDR3 is built from 17 residues. V was clipped by 3 bases and J by 4 bases; unmatched bases: 12. Germline CDR1 SGHTA, CDR2 FQGNSA. CDR3 sequence reads: CASSFLPSGGMVYEQYF. The CDR3 region has the DNA TGTGCCAGCAGCTTCCTCCCTAGCGGGGGAATGGTTTACGAGCAGTACTTC.

This clone came up once. This chain connects TRBV5-1 to TRBJ2-1; TRBD1 might be the D (6 bases). Deletions cut 4 bases from V and 5 bases from J, with 16 bases between. The CDR3 runs 15 residues. CDR1 is SGHRS and CDR2 is YFSETQ in the germline V gene. The DNA for the CDR3 is TGCGCCAGCAGCACCCGACAGGCCTCTGACAATGAGCAGTTCTTC. Translating it yields CASSTRQASDNEQFF.

The count of this clone is one. The chain has TRBV30 and TRBJ1-2; D ambiguous. CDR1 and CDR2 (germline): GTSNPN, SVGIG (reference sequence). There are 12 residues in the CDR3. V lost 3 bases and J 6 bases, leaving 11 bases between the germline ends. The CDR3 sequence is CAWSPGAHGYTF. In DNA, the CDR3 is TGTGCCTGGAGCCCCGGTGCTCATGGCTACACCTTC.

This clone came up a few times. This chain uses TRBV7-2 with TRBJ1-1; no definite D call. Germline CDR1 SGHTA, CDR2 FQGNSA. The CDR3 length is 11 residues. The germline V and J ends were trimmed by 5 bases and 5 bases, with 6 bases remaining between them. CDR3 nucleotide sequence: TGTGCCAGCAGCCCGCGGACTGAAGCTTTCTTT. Amino acids: CASSPRTEAFF.

This clone has just a few counts. The rearrangement uses TRBV2 and TRBJ1-2, with D unclear. Trimming left V 8 bases short and J 5 bases short, with 15 bases between. The CDR3 loop spans 13 amino acids. Germline CDR1 and CDR2: SNHLY and FYNNEI. DNA for the CDR3: TGTGCCAGCGGTCTCTTCGAGGCATATGGCTACACCTTC. It yields the protein CASGLFEAYGYTF.

This clone was found a few times. The chain has TRBV2 and TRBJ2-7; 10 bases are a match to TRBD2. CDR3 size: 14 residues. Germline loops: CDR1 SNHLY, CDR2 FYNNEI. With V trimmed by 5 bases and J by 9 bases, 10 bases remained unmatched. For the CDR3, the DNA is TGTGCCAGCAGTCGCATGGCTAGCGGGGGAGGGCAGTACTTC. Protein product: CASSRMASGGGQYF.

The DNA of the CDR3 is TGTGCCAGCAGTTTCAGGCAGATAAACAATGAGCAGTTCTTC. Translated, it gives CASSFRQINNEQFF. The chain couples TRBV27 to TRBJ2-1; D unclear. CDR3 size: 14 residues. Germline CDR1 MNHEY, CDR2 SMNVEV (reference sequence). V lost 3 bases to trimming and J lost 5 bases, with 11 bases between them.

This clone is a singleton in its sample. The DNA for the CDR3 is TGTGCCAGCTCACCACCACAGGGTGTAGGGGAAAAACTGTTTTTT. Residues: CASSPPQGVGEKLFF. J is TRBJ1-4 and V is TRBV18, with D possibly matching TRBD1 (6 bases). V was shortened by 0 bases and J by 8 bases, with 13 bases between the two germline ends. The germline CDR1 and CDR2 sequences are KGHSH and LQKENI. The CDR3 totals 15 residues.

The J gene is TRBJ2-7, the V gene TRBV29-1; 11 bases map to TRBD1. Trimming at V came to 4 bases and at J to 7 bases, leaving 6 bases not matched to a gene. This CDR3 comprises 13 residues. Germline V gene sequence: CDR1 SQVTM, CDR2 ANQGSEA. CDR3 in amino acids: CSVVFGTGGEQYF. The CDR3 DNA reads as TGCAGCGTTGTTTTTGGGACAGGGGGTGAGCAGTACTTC.

CDR3 protein: CASSPGTGNRNQPQHF. The CDR3 coding sequence is TGCGCCAGCAGCCCCGGGACAGGGAATCGCAATCAGCCCCAGCATTTT. The chain links TRBV5-1 to TRBJ1-5, with 9 bases matching TRBD1. V was clipped by 4 bases and J by 2 bases; unmatched bases: 7. This CDR3 has 16 amino acids. CDR1 and CDR2 from the germline V gene are SGHRS and YFSETQ.

This clone was seen only a few times. This chain connects TRBV7-2 to TRBJ1-1, with D perhaps matching TRBD1 (5 bases). The V end was cut by 0 bases, the J end by 4 bases, with 9 bases between. The germline gives CDR1 SGHTA, CDR2 FQGNSA. The CDR3 contains 14 residues. The CDR3 DNA reads TGTGCCAGCAGCTTAGCGCGGGGGGGCACTGAAGCTTTCTTT. Protein: CASSLARGGTEAFF.